This TCR beta chain was observed in a study of blood T cell repertoires in COVID-19. Study overall: Sample material is recorded as cDNA or gDNA derived from T cells, B-cell-depleted T cells, or PBMCs.

V gave up 1 base and J gave up 4 bases; unmatched junction bases: 3. This CDR3 has 14 amino acids. The germline V gene encodes CDR1 SGHTA and CDR2 FQGNSA. Profiling relied on immunoSEQ multiplex PCR, and the TCRdb table lists in-frame clones only, not all of them. The sample shows more than 300,000 clones, about 92% of them seen only once. Sequenced sample: PBMCs or T cells enriched from blood (not recorded which). This TCR was recovered from a woman under 40 who had recovered from COVID-19. V is TRBV7-2 and J is TRBJ1-2; 7 nucleotides align to TRBD1. In DNA, the CDR3 is TGTGCCAGCAGCTTAGTGAACAGGGGCTATGGCTACACCTTC. Residues: CASSLVNRGYGYTF. Supplemented by reference TRBV7-2 and TRBJ1-2, the full variable domain reads GAGVSQSPSNKVTEKGKDVELRCDPISGHTALYWYRQSLGQGLEFLIYFQGNSAPDKSGLPSDRFSAERTGGSVSTLTIQRTQQEDSAVYLCASSLVNRGYGYTFGSGTRLTVV.